The source of this TCR beta chain is a study of Graves' ophthalmopathy and Graves' hyperthyroidism. The overall study: In this cohort's terms, stable hyperthyroidism meant no ophthalmopathy by 18 months of follow-up.

V shed 4 bases, J shed 0 bases, and the junction held 9 bases outside the gene matches. The CDR3 totals 18 residues. The germline V gene has CDR1 MGHRA and CDR2 YSYEKL. CDR3 regions of TCR beta were amplified from RNA transcripts. The workflow started with a first-round RT-PCR run with HTBI primers and then moved on to a second-round multiplex PCR. TCRdb reprocessed the multiplex PCR reads with MiXCR, giving one entry per CDR3 protein. The table lists approximately 1.2 million distinct CDR3 sequences, about two fifths of them singletons. Aged 18 to 65, hyperthyroidism patients had new diagnoses of under 2 months' duration. Patients with other autoimmune diseases, uncontrolled infections, pregnancy or lactation were excluded.

This receptor was identified in an adult man with Graves' hyperthyroidism. Sequencing used peripheral blood or thyroid tissue (not recorded which). This chain joins TRBV4-1 and TRBJ1-1, with TRBD1 identical over 12 bases. The CDR3 here is CASSPRPGTGGLNTEAFF. The CDR3 DNA reads as TGCGCCAGCAGCCCCAGGCCCGGGACAGGGGGCCTGAACACTGAAGCTTTCTTT.